The TCR beta chain under discussion was sequenced for a study of Graves' ophthalmopathy and Graves' hyperthyroidism. The study, taken as a whole, reports: Blood samples also showed most expanded thyroid clonotypes exceeding 0.001 frequency.

This CDR3 is 17 amino acids long. The V gene's germline CDR1 is MDHEN and CDR2 SYDVKM. Trimming left V 5 bases short and J 0 bases short, with 14 bases between. This clonotype was seen at least ten times. Its target is not known. Hyperthyroidism cases were recent diagnoses of under 2 months' duration in people aged 18 to 65. The authors diagnosed from clinical symptoms, serum thyroxine, TRAb, thyroid ultrasound and orbital computed tomography. Scientists amplified the TCR beta CDR3 regions from RNA transcripts. Second-round multiplex PCR followed a first-round RT-PCR using HTBI primers. TCRdb reprocessed the multiplex PCR reads with MiXCR, giving one entry per CDR3 protein. The table records about 620,000 distinct CDR3 sequences, 20% to 25% of them present only once.

The clonotype originates from a woman aged 18-29 years with stable Graves' hyperthyroidism. Some clones in this sample may be carry-over from other donors' samples. The chain is built from TRBV28 and TRBJ1-6; D is perhaps TRBD1 (5 bases). Specimen: peripheral blood. CDR3 sequence (DNA): TGTGCCAGCAGTCCCCCGGGGGGGGGCTCCTATAATTCACCCCTCCACTTT. Encoded protein: CASSPPGGGSYNSPLHF.